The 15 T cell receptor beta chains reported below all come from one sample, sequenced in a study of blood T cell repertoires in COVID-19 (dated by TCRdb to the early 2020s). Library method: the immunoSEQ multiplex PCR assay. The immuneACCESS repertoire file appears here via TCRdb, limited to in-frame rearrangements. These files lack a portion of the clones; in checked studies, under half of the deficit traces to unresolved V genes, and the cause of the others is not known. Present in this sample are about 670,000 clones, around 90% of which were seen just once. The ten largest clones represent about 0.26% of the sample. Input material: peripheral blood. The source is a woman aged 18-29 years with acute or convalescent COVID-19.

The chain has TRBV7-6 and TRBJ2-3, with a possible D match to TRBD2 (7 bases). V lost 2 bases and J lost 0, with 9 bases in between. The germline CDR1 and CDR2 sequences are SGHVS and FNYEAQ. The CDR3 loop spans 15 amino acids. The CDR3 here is CASSLRGGSTDTQYF. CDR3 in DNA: TGTGCCAGCAGCTTAAGGGGGGGAAGCACAGATACGCAGTATTTT. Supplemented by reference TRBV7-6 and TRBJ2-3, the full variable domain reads GAGVSQSPRYKVTKRGQDVALRCDPISGHVSLYWYRQALGQGPEFLTYFNYEAQQDKSGLPNDRFSAERPEGSISTLTIQRTEQRDSAMYRCASSLRGGSTDTQYFGPGTRLTVL.

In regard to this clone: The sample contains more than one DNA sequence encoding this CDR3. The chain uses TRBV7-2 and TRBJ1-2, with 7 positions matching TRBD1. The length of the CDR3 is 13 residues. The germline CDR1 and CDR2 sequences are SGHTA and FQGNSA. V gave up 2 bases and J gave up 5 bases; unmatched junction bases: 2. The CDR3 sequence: CASSLPGGYGYTF. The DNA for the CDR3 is TGTGCCAGCAGCTTACCAGGGGGTTATGGCTACACCTTC.

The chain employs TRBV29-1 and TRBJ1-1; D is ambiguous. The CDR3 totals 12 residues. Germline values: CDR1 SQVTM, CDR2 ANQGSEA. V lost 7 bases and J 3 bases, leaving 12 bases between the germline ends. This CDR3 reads CSGFDTYTEAFF. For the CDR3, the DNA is TGCAGCGGCTTCGACACGTACACTGAAGCTTTCTTT. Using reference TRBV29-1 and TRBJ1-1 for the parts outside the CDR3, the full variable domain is SAVISQKPSRDICQRGTSLTIQCQVDSQVTMMFWYRQQPGQSLTLIATANQGSEATYESGFVIDKFPISRPNLTFSTLTVSNMSPEDSSIYLCSGFDTYTEAFFGQGTRLTVV.

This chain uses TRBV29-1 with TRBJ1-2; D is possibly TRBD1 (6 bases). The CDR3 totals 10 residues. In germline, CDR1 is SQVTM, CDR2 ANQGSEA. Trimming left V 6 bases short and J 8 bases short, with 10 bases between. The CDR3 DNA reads TGCAGCGTCGGGGGGCAAGGCTACACCTTC. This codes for CSVGGQGYTF.

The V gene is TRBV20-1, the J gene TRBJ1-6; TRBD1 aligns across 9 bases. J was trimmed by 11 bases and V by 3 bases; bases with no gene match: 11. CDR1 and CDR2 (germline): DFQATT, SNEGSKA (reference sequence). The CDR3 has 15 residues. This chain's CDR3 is CSASYGTGISAPLHF. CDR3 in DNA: TGCAGTGCTAGTTACGGGACAGGGATTTCGGCACCCCTCCACTTT.

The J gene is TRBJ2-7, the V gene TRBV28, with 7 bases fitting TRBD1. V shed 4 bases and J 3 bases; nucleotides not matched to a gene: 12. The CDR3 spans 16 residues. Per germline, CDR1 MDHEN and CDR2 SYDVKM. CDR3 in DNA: TGTGCCAGCAGTTCCGCCACCGGGACAGCCTACTACGAGCAGTACTTC. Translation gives CASSSATGTAYYEQYF.

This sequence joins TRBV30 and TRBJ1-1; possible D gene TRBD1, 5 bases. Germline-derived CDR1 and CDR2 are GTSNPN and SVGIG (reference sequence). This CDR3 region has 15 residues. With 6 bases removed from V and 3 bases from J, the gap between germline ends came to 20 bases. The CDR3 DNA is TGTGCCTGTAGAGGGGTGACCGGGGGGGACACTGAAGCTTTCTTT. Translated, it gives CACRGVTGGDTEAFF.

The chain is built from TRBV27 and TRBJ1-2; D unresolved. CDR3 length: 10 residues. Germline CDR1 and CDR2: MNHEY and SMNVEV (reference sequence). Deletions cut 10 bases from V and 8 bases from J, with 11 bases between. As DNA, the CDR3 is TGTGCCACCTACCTCCACGGCTACACCTTC. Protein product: CATYLHGYTF.

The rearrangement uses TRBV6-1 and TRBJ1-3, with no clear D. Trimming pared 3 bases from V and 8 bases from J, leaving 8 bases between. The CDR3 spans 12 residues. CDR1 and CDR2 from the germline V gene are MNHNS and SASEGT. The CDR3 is CASSEGGHTIYF. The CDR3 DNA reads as TGTGCCAGCAGTGAGGGAGGGCACACCATATATTTT.

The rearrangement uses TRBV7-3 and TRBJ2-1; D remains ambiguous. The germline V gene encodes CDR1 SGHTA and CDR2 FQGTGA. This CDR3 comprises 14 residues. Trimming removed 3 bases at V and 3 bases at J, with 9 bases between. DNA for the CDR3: TGTGCCAGCAGCTTGGGCCAAAACTACAATGAGCAGTTCTTC. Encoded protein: CASSLGQNYNEQFF.

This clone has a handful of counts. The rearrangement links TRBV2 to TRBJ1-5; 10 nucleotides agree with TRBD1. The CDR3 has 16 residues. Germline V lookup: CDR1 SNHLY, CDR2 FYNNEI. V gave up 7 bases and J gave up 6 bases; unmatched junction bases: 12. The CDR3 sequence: CASTEELTGGFQPQHF. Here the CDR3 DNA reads TGTGCCAGCACCGAGGAATTGACAGGGGGCTTTCAGCCCCAGCATTTT.

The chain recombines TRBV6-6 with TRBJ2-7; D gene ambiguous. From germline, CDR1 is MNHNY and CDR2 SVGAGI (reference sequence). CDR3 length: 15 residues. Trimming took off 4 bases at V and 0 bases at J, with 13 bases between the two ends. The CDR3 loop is CASSFPPGYSYEQYF. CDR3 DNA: TGTGCCAGCAGTTTCCCCCCCGGGTACTCCTACGAGCAGTACTTC.

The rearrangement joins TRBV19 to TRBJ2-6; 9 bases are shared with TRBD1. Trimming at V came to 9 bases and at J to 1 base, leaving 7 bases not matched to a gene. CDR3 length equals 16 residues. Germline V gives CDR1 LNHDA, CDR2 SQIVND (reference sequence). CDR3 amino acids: CASRDRVSSGANVLTF. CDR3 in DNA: TGTGCCAGCCGGGACAGGGTTTCATCTGGGGCCAACGTCCTGACTTTC.

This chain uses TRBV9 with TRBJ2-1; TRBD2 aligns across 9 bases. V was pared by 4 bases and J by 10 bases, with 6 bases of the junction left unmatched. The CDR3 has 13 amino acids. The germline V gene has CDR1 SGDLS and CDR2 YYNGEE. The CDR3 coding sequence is TGTGCCAGCAGCTTAATAGCGGGGGTCGAGCAGTTCTTC. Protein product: CASSLIAGVEQFF.

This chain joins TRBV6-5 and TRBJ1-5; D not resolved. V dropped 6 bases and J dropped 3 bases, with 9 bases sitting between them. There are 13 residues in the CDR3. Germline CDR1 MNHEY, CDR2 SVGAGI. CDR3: CASRRGDNQPQHF. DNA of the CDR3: TGTGCCAGCAGACGGGGAGACAATCAGCCCCAGCATTTT.